Presented here are 19 T cell receptor beta chains from one specimen sequenced in a study of T cell changes during pregnancy in multiple sclerosis. The repertoire was sequenced with immunoSEQ multiplex PCR; TCRdb's copy has only in-frame clones and lacks some. Seen here are around 59,000 clones, approximately 93% observed once, and the top ten hold around 3.7%. The material was CD8+ T cells from peripheral blood mononuclear cells, obtained in the second trimester of pregnancy. The source is a female donor with multiple sclerosis, enrolled in a pregnancy study.

This chain's CDR3 is CASSQEERGYSYEQYF. The CDR3 DNA follows: TGCGCCAGCAGCCAAGAAGAAAGGGGCTACTCCTACGAGCAGTACTTC. This sequence joins TRBV4-1 and TRBJ2-7, with a possible D match to TRBD1 (5 bases). The germline CDR1 and CDR2 sequences are MGHRA and YSYEKL. This CDR3 spans 16 amino acids. V shed 0 bases and J shed 0 bases, with 12 bases lying between them.

The rearrangement uses TRBV27 and TRBJ2-7; 8 nucleotides line up with TRBD1. This CDR3 has 14 residues. Germline trimming cut 6 bases from V and 2 bases from J; bases unmatched to any gene: 6. Germline V lookup: CDR1 MNHEY, CDR2 SMNVEV (reference sequence). DNA for the CDR3: TGTGCCAGCAGGGAACAGGGGGTTCCCTACGAGCAGTACTTC. It translates to CASREQGVPYEQYF.

V and J are TRBV10-3 and TRBJ2-2; weak D call: TRBD2 (6 bases). Germline values: CDR1 ENHRY, CDR2 SYGVKD. The CDR3 is 14 amino acids. The V end lost 7 bases, the J end lost 4 bases, and 13 bases lay between the germline ends. In DNA form, the CDR3 reads TGTGCCATCATGGGGACTTCTTCCACCGGGGAGCTGTTTTTT. Translated: CAIMGTSSTGELFF.

The chain joins TRBV4-1 to TRBJ2-1; TRBD2 agrees at 8 bases. CDR1 is MGHRA and CDR2 is YSYEKL in the germline V gene. The CDR3 totals 15 residues. Trimming removed 3 bases from V and 7 bases from J; junction bases left unmatched: 8. Here the CDR3 reads CASSHRTGGRNEQFF. The CDR3 region has the DNA TGCGCCAGCAGCCATAGGACGGGAGGGAGGAATGAGCAGTTCTTC.

This clone was seen a single time. The chain joins TRBV2 to TRBJ2-5; 9 nucleotides line up with TRBD1. The CDR3 runs 15 residues. Germline CDR1 and CDR2: SNHLY and FYNNEI. V dropped 1 base and J dropped 4; count of bases not matched to a gene: 4. CDR3 amino acids: CASSEGGQGGETQYF. The CDR3 DNA follows: TGTGCCAGCAGTGAAGGGGGACAGGGCGGAGAGACCCAGTACTTC.

This sequence joins TRBV27 and TRBJ2-3; 16 positions match TRBD2. J was trimmed by 2 bases and V by 7 bases; bases with no gene match: 12. CDR3 length: 19 amino acids. From germline, CDR1 is MNHEY and CDR2 SMNVEV (reference sequence). The CDR3 DNA is TGTGCCAGCACCCGATCGGGACTAGCGGGAGGGCCGAACACAGATACGCAGTATTTT. Translating it yields CASTRSGLAGGPNTDTQYF.

The chain uses TRBV19 and TRBJ1-1; the D is unclear. The length of the CDR3 is 13 residues. The ends were cut back, 5 bases at V and 1 base at J, with 8 bases in the middle. CDR1 is LNHDA, CDR2 SQIVND, per germline (reference sequence). This CDR3 reads CASSVSWNTEAFF. The CDR3 coding sequence is TGTGCCAGTAGTGTGAGCTGGAACACTGAAGCTTTCTTT.

The chain combines TRBV9 with TRBJ2-1; 7 bases map to TRBD1. CDR1 and CDR2 from the germline V gene are SGDLS and YYNGEE. The V and J ends lost 3 bases and 3 bases, in that order; junction bases with no gene match: 12. The CDR3 spans 17 residues. The CDR3 sequence: CASSAPRSTGNYNEQFF. CDR3 DNA: TGTGCCAGCAGCGCCCCCCGGTCGACAGGGAACTACAATGAGCAGTTCTTC.

The chain is built from TRBV29-1 and TRBJ2-1; D is undetermined. From germline, CDR1 is SQVTM and CDR2 ANQGSEA. This CDR3 has 12 amino acids. The V end lost 1 base, the J end lost 4 bases, and 5 bases lay between the germline ends. CDR3: CSVEGAYNEQFF. In DNA, the CDR3 is TGCAGCGTTGAAGGGGCGTACAATGAGCAGTTCTTC.

The chain couples TRBV6-5 to TRBJ2-3; a possible D gene is TRBD1 (5 bases). The V and J ends lost 0 bases and 3 bases respectively, with 7 bases between them. The CDR3 sequence is 14 residues long. Per the germline V gene, CDR1 is MNHEY and CDR2 is SVGAGI. The CDR3 DNA sequence: TGTGCCAGCAGTTACTCCCAGGGAACAGATACGCAGTATTTT. Its translation is CASSYSQGTDTQYF.

The chain couples TRBV2 to TRBJ2-7, with a weak D call TRBD2 (7 bases). V was shortened by 10 bases and J by 7 bases, with 20 bases between the two germline ends. Germline V gene lookup returns CDR1 SNHLY and CDR2 FYNNEI. The length of the CDR3 is 13 residues. In DNA form, the CDR3 reads TGTGCCATCGACACCCAACAGGGAGGGGAGCAGTACTTC. Residues: CAIDTQQGGEQYF. The whole variable domain, filled in from reference TRBV2 and TRBJ2-7, reads EPEVTQTPSHQVTQMGQEVILRCVPISNHLYFYWYRQILGQKVEFLVSFYNNEISEKSEIFDDQFSVERPDGSNFTLKIRSTKLEDSAMYFCAIDTQQGGEQYFGPGTRLTVT.

CDR3 region: CASSERGSRGLSSGANVLTF. DNA of the CDR3: TGTGCCAGCAGCGAGCGCGGGTCCAGGGGGCTTAGCTCTGGGGCCAACGTCCTGACTTTC. This rearrangement joins TRBV5-8 to TRBJ2-6, with TRBD1 matching over 8 bases. The CDR3 extends over 20 amino acids. Looked up from germline, CDR1 is SGHTS and CDR2 is YDEGEE. V was clipped by 4 bases and J by 0 bases; unmatched bases: 15.

This clone came up a few times. The V and J genes are TRBV9 and TRBJ2-7; the match to TRBD2 covers 9 bases. Germline CDR1 is SGDLS and CDR2 is YYNGEE. The CDR3 contains 15 residues. The V segment lost 4 bases and the J segment 2 bases; nucleotides outside the gene matches: 7. The CDR3 reads CASSPSLAGTYEQYF. CDR3 bases: TGTGCCAGCAGCCCCAGCCTAGCGGGGACCTACGAGCAGTACTTC.

This clone has a single count. The rearrangement joins TRBV27 to TRBJ2-3; no reliable D call. CDR1 and CDR2 from the germline V gene are MNHEY and SMNVEV (reference sequence). V lost 5 bases to trimming and J lost 0 bases, with 12 bases between them. CDR3 length equals 15 residues. The CDR3 nucleotides read TGTGCCAGCAGTCCCCGAGGCGCTAGCACAGATACGCAGTATTTT. Residues: CASSPRGASTDTQYF.

The CDR3, as DNA: TGTGCCAGCAGCATTAAGACAGGGGAGGGAAACACCATATATTTT. Translating it yields CASSIKTGEGNTIYF. The rearrangement uses TRBV7-8 and TRBJ1-3, with 8 bases matching TRBD1. Germline V gene lookup returns CDR1 SGHVS and CDR2 FQNEAQ. V gave up 5 bases and J gave up 4 bases; unmatched junction bases: 7. The CDR3 has 15 residues.

V usage is TRBV7-9 and J usage is TRBJ2-1; D is perhaps TRBD2 (5 bases). Trimming removed 5 bases from V and 6 bases from J, with 14 bases in between. The germline gives CDR1 SEHNR, CDR2 FQNEAQ (reference sequence). This CDR3 comprises 14 residues. The CDR3 is CASSEFLSVNEQFF. Written as DNA, the CDR3 is TGTGCCAGCAGCGAATTCCTTAGCGTCAATGAGCAGTTCTTC.

The rearrangement joins TRBV5-1 to TRBJ1-2, with unresolved D. Germline V gene lookup returns CDR1 SGHRS and CDR2 YFSETQ. With 0 bases removed from V and 5 bases from J, the gap between germline ends came to 11 bases. The CDR3 loop spans 14 amino acids. CDR3 in amino acids: CASSLDGVSYGYTF. CDR3 in DNA: TGCGCCAGCAGCTTGGATGGAGTCTCATATGGCTACACCTTC.

CDR3 nucleotide sequence: TGTGCCAGCATTGACAGTAACCAAGAGACCCAGTACTTC. Protein: CASIDSNQETQYF. The chain employs TRBV2 and TRBJ2-5, with D perhaps TRBD1 (5 bases). Trimming removed 7 bases at V and 0 bases at J, with 9 bases between. Germline CDR1 and CDR2: SNHLY and FYNNEI. The CDR3 totals 13 residues.

The table lists this clone with a count of one. The chain joins TRBV14 to TRBJ2-7, with D unclear. This CDR3 has 13 residues. CDR1 and CDR2 from the germline V gene are SGHDN and FVKESK. V was pared by 0 bases and J by 7 bases, with 10 bases between. The CDR3 nucleotides are TGTGCCAGCAGCCAAGATTTGTCACAGGAGCAGTACTTC. This encodes CASSQDLSQEQYF.